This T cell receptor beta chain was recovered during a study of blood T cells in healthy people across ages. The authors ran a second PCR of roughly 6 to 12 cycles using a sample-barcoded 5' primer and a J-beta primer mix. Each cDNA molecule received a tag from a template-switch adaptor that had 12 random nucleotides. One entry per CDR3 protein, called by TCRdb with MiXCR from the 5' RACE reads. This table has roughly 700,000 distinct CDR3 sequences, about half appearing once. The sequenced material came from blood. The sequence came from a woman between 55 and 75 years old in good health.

In DNA, the CDR3 is TGTGCCAGCAGCTTAAGGGGGGGTAGCGGTAGCTCCTACAATGAGCAGTTCTTC. Amino acids: CASSLRGGSGSSYNEQFF. The rearrangement joins TRBV7-2 to TRBJ2-1; possibly TRBD2 for D (7 bases). Per the germline V gene, CDR1 is SGHTA and CDR2 is FQGNSA. The CDR3 sequence is 18 residues long. Trimming took off 2 bases at V and 0 bases at J, with 17 bases between the two ends.